Below are 25 T cell receptor beta chains sequenced from a single sample in a study of blood T cell repertoires in COVID-19. Generated by immunoSEQ multiplex PCR, the TCRdb table keeps only in-frame clones and is missing some. The repertoire holds 70,000 to 100,000 clones, with 85% to 90% as singletons. The sequenced sample consisted of peripheral blood. These receptors were obtained from a woman aged 70-85 years with acute or convalescent COVID-19.

V usage is TRBV5-1 and J usage is TRBJ2-7, with TRBD1 matching over 9 bases. Losses at the gene ends were 3 bases for V and 4 bases for J; bases not matched to a gene: 8. CDR1 SGHRS and CDR2 YFSETQ come from the germline V gene. The CDR3 loop spans 15 amino acids. This chain's CDR3 is CASSSDGTGRYEQYF. In DNA, the CDR3 is TGCGCCAGCAGCTCCGACGGGACAGGGAGGTACGAGCAGTACTTC.

This clone was seen more than once but under ten times. The V and J genes are TRBV15 and TRBJ2-5, with 10 bases aligning to TRBD2. Trimming took 1 base from V and 5 from J; bases not matched to a gene: 7. This CDR3 comprises 16 residues. CDR1 is LNHNV, CDR2 YYDKDF, per germline (reference sequence). The CDR3 region is CATSRVASGSGETQYF. CDR3 coding DNA: TGTGCCACCAGCAGAGTTGCTAGCGGGAGCGGGGAGACCCAGTACTTC.

This chain joins TRBV28 and TRBJ1-3; the D gene is possibly TRBD1 (5 bases). This CDR3 spans 14 amino acids. Germline V lookup: CDR1 MDHEN, CDR2 SYDVKM. V was shortened by 3 bases and J by 2 bases, with 8 bases between the two germline ends. The DNA of the CDR3 is TGTGCCAGCAGTTTTCCAGGGCCTGGAAACACCATATATTTT. Translation: CASSFPGPGNTIYF.

The chain recombines TRBV6-1 with TRBJ1-5; 7 bases line up with TRBD1. The CDR3 is 14 amino acids. J gave up 7 bases and V 1 base, and 4 bases lay outside the gene matches. Germline V gene data show CDR1 as MNHNS and CDR2 as SASEGT. This CDR3 reads CASSEVRQGQPQHF. CDR3 coding DNA: TGTGCCAGCAGTGAAGTGAGACAGGGCCAGCCCCAGCATTTT.

There are a few counts of this clone. The chain is built from TRBV7-9 and TRBJ2-3, with 8 bases matching TRBD2. CDR1 is SEHNR, CDR2 FQNEAQ, per germline (reference sequence). CDR3 length: 15 residues. J gave up 3 bases and V 6 bases, and 8 bases lay outside the gene matches. The CDR3 DNA sequence: TGTGCCAGCAGTCCCCTAGCGGGCGGGACAGATACGCAGTATTTT. Translated: CASSPLAGGTDTQYF.

V usage is TRBV7-9 and J usage is TRBJ2-5; TRBD2 aligns across 9 bases. There are 16 residues in the CDR3. Germline lookup yields CDR1 SEHNR and CDR2 FQNEAQ (reference sequence). V lost 3 bases, J lost 0 bases, and 5 bases stayed unmatched. In DNA, the CDR3 is TGTGCCAGCAGCTTTAGGGCTAGCGGGAACCAAGAGACCCAGTACTTC. Its protein product is CASSFRASGNQETQYF. The full variable domain, in which reference TRBV7-9 and TRBJ2-5 provide the parts outside the CDR3, is DTGVSQNPRHKITKRGQNVTFRCDPISEHNRLYWYRQTLGQGPEFLTYFQNEAQLEKSRLLSDRFSAERPKGSFSTLEIQRTEQGDSAMYLCASSFRASGNQETQYFGPGTRLLVL.

V usage is TRBV3-1 (or the pseudogene TRBV3-2) and J usage is TRBJ1-2; TRBD1 matches 8 bases. The length of the CDR3 is 14 residues. V dropped 2 bases and J dropped 6; count of bases not matched to a gene: 5. Germline V gene data show CDR1 as LGHDT and CDR2 as YNNKEL (reference sequence). The DNA of the CDR3 is TGTGCCAGCAGCCAATTAGACAGGGGAAATGGCTACACCTTC. Its protein product is CASSQLDRGNGYTF.

This chain joins TRBV27 and TRBJ2-7, with 12 bases fitting TRBD2. CDR1 is MNHEY, CDR2 SMNVEV, per germline (reference sequence). Germline trimming cut 3 bases from V and 3 bases from J; bases unmatched to any gene: 6. The CDR3 has 16 amino acids. CDR3: CASSFLLAGGVYEQYF. DNA for the CDR3: TGTGCCAGCAGTTTCCTTCTAGCGGGAGGGGTCTACGAGCAGTACTTC.

The chain employs TRBV29-1 and TRBJ1-4; 11 nucleotides line up with TRBD1. Germline assignment: CDR1 SQVTM and CDR2 ANQGSEA. CDR3 length: 18 amino acids. The J segment lost 6 bases and the V segment lost 4 bases, leaving 16 bases of the junction unmatched. The CDR3 spells CSVVGQGAGSGSYEKLFF. CDR3 sequence (DNA): TGCAGCGTTGTTGGACAGGGGGCTGGTTCGGGGAGTTATGAAAAACTGTTTTTT.

V usage is TRBV14 and J usage is TRBJ2-1; maybe TRBD2 (5 bases). The CDR3 spans 16 residues. V was clipped by 3 bases and J by 0 bases, with 12 bases between them. CDR1 and CDR2 (germline): SGHDN, FVKESK. This chain's CDR3 is CASSQDDYLSYNEQFF. CDR3 sequence (DNA): TGTGCCAGCAGCCAGGACGACTACCTCTCCTACAATGAGCAGTTCTTC.

The rearrangement links TRBV7-6 to TRBJ2-7; a possible D gene is TRBD1 (6 bases). Germline V gene data show CDR1 as SGHVS and CDR2 as FNYEAQ. CDR3 size: 15 residues. V shed 0 bases and J shed 0 bases, with 9 bases lying between them. The CDR3 loop is CASSLATDSSYEQYF. The CDR3 DNA follows: TGTGCCAGCAGCTTAGCGACGGACAGCTCCTACGAGCAGTACTTC.

The chain carries TRBV4-1 and TRBJ1-1, with 7 positions matching TRBD1. V lost 3 bases and J lost 5; bases outside the gene matches: 15. This CDR3 spans 17 amino acids. Germline loops: CDR1 MGHRA, CDR2 YSYEKL. The CDR3 sequence is CASSQTGLRLGGTEAFF. The CDR3, as DNA: TGCGCCAGCAGCCAGACAGGGTTGAGGTTAGGTGGGACTGAAGCTTTCTTT.

The V call is TRBV27, the J call TRBJ2-7; 11 bases map to TRBD1. After removal of 2 bases from V and 7 bases from J, the junction contained 4 bases not matched to a gene. The CDR3 consists of 14 residues. Germline CDR1 reads MNHEY; CDR2 reads SMNVEV (reference sequence). The CDR3 DNA follows: TGTGCCAGCAGTTTAGTTGGGACAGGGGGAGAGCAGTACTTC. Translation gives CASSLVGTGGEQYF.

The rearrangement joins TRBV7-2 to TRBJ1-2; tentative D call: TRBD1 (5 bases). The ends were cut back, 5 bases at V and 0 bases at J, with 13 bases in the middle. The CDR3 extends over 15 amino acids. Germline values: CDR1 SGHTA, CDR2 FQGNSA. The DNA for the CDR3 is TGTGCCAGCAGCCCGGGGGGTTTCGCTAACTATGGCTACACCTTC. Translating gives CASSPGGFANYGYTF.

The genes are TRBV7-8 and TRBJ2-1; TRBD2 matches 7 bases. CDR1 and CDR2 from the germline V gene are SGHVS and FQNEAQ. Germline trimming cut 4 bases from V and 4 bases from J; bases unmatched to any gene: 10. The CDR3 length is 16 residues. The DNA of the CDR3 is TGTGCCAGCAGCTACCGCCGGGACTACTCATACAATGAGCAGTTCTTC. Encoded protein: CASSYRRDYSYNEQFF.

This chain joins TRBV6-1 and TRBJ2-7; TRBD1 agrees at 9 bases. The CDR3 has 16 residues. Trimming took 0 bases from V and 4 from J; bases not matched to a gene: 7. Per the germline V gene, CDR1 is MNHNS and CDR2 is SASEGT. The CDR3 protein is CASSEAPGTGPYEQYF. CDR3 DNA sequence: TGTGCCAGCAGTGAAGCTCCGGGGACAGGGCCATACGAGCAGTACTTC.

This sequence joins TRBV7-3 and TRBJ2-3; TRBD2 agrees at 10 bases. CDR1 and CDR2 from the germline V gene are SGHTA and FQGTGA. Trimming took 7 bases from V and 0 from J; bases not matched to a gene: 7. The CDR3 covers 16 residues. CDR3 DNA sequence: TGTGCCAGCAAGACTAGCGGGCTCGCTAGCACAGATACGCAGTATTTT. The encoded protein is CASKTSGLASTDTQYF.

The chain joins TRBV19 to TRBJ1-1; 8 bases line up with TRBD1. This CDR3 contains 15 residues. J lost 2 bases, V lost 7 bases, and 9 bases had no gene match. Germline lookup yields CDR1 LNHDA and CDR2 SQIVND (reference sequence). This chain's CDR3 is CASNTIGQGNTEAFF. The CDR3 region has the DNA TGTGCCAGTAATACCATAGGACAGGGAAACACTGAAGCTTTCTTT. Together with reference TRBV19 and TRBJ1-1, the CDR3 gives the full variable domain: DGGITQSPKYLFRKEGQNVTLSCEQNLNHDAMYWYRQDPGQGLRLIYYSQIVNDFQKGDIAEGYSVSREKKESFPLTVTSAQKNPTAFYLCASNTIGQGNTEAFFGQGTRLTVV.

The chain carries TRBV7-3 and TRBJ2-7; a weak D match, TRBD1 (6 bases). CDR1 is SGHTA and CDR2 is FQGTGA in the germline V gene. The CDR3 runs to 15 residues. V dropped 1 base and J dropped 3 bases, with 13 bases sitting between them. CDR3 amino acids: CASSLNPGTIYEQYF. The CDR3 DNA reads TGTGCCAGCAGCTTAAACCCGGGGACAATCTACGAGCAGTACTTC. The whole variable domain, filled in from reference TRBV7-3 and TRBJ2-7, reads GAGVSQTPSNKVTEKGKYVELRCDPISGHTALYWYRQSLGQGPEFLIYFQGTGAADDSGLPNDRFFAVRPEGSVSTLKIQRTERGDSAVYLCASSLNPGTIYEQYFGPGTRLTVT.

This clone was seen just once. The genes are TRBV5-6 and TRBJ2-6, with 7 nucleotides matching TRBD1. Germline CDR1 SGHDT, CDR2 YYEEEE. The CDR3 length is 16 residues. Trimming at V came to 8 bases and at J to 2 bases, leaving 10 bases not matched to a gene. The CDR3 bases are TGTGCCAGTTCGGGACAGACGATTGCTGGGGCCAACGTCCTGACTTTC. It codes for CASSGQTIAGANVLTF.

V usage is TRBV30 and J usage is TRBJ1-1; the D gene is possibly TRBD1 (6 bases). V lost 4 bases, J lost 8 bases, and 20 bases lay in between. Per the germline V gene, CDR1 is GTSNPN and CDR2 is SVGIG (reference sequence). This CDR3 spans 14 amino acids. The CDR3 bases are TGTGCCTGGAACCCGACAGGTGTCTTAGTCGAAGCTTTCTTT. Translated, it gives CAWNPTGVLVEAFF.

J is TRBJ1-4 and V is TRBV27; D is perhaps TRBD1 (6 bases). V lost 1 base and J lost 5, with 11 bases in between. This CDR3 contains 15 residues. The germline V gene has CDR1 MNHEY and CDR2 SMNVEV (reference sequence). The CDR3 sequence: CASSLLGAPNEKLFF. The CDR3, as DNA: TGTGCCAGCAGTTTATTGGGGGCCCCAAATGAAAAACTGTTTTTT.

This rearrangement joins TRBV3-1 (or the pseudogene TRBV3-2) to TRBJ1-1; 7 bases are shared with TRBD1. The CDR3 consists of 18 residues. Germline V gene sequence: CDR1 LGHDT, CDR2 YNNKEL (reference sequence). V dropped 1 base and J dropped 0; count of bases not matched to a gene: 11. CDR3 residues: CASSQVEGGWGVNTEAFF. The CDR3 DNA reads as TGTGCCAGCAGCCAAGTGGAAGGGGGCTGGGGCGTGAACACTGAAGCTTTCTTT.

V is TRBV28 and J is TRBJ1-5; no firm D call. This CDR3 is 11 amino acids long. The germline V gene encodes CDR1 MDHEN and CDR2 SYDVKM. The V end lost 4 bases, the J end lost 5 bases, and 3 bases lay between the germline ends. The CDR3 loop is CASSSYQPQHF. The CDR3, as DNA: TGTGCCAGCAGTTCCTATCAGCCCCAGCATTTT. The full variable domain, its missing parts supplied by reference TRBV28 and TRBJ1-5, is DVKVTQSSRYLVKRTGEKVFLECVQDMDHENMFWYRQDPGLGLRLIYFSYDVKMKEKGDIPEGYSVSREKKERFSLILESASTNQTSMYLCASSSYQPQHFGDGTRLSIL.

This sequence joins TRBV11-2 and TRBJ2-3, with 13 nucleotides matching TRBD2. In germline, CDR1 is SGHAT, CDR2 FQNNGV. V lost 5 bases to trimming and J lost 0 bases; unmatched junction nucleotides: 11. CDR3 length equals 19 residues. The DNA of the CDR3 is TGTGCCAGCAGCCTAACCGGGACTAGCGGGGCCTACAGCACAGATACGCAGTATTTT. The encoded protein is CASSLTGTSGAYSTDTQYF.